Each of the 4 T cell receptor beta chains below was sequenced from the same sample in a study of low-dose radiotherapy and immunotherapy resistance in tumors. Time point: before trial treatment. Alpha- and beta-chain coverage of first-strand cDNA came from TRAV- and TRBV-specific primers. A roughly 19-cycle PCR with a constant-region primer and V-primer adapter amplified TCRs. Each CDR3 protein is one row after TCRdb ran MiXCR on the reads. The data contain 65,000 to 100,000 distinct CDR3 sequences, 15% to 20% of them singletons. Sample: PBMCs, taken before treatment. These receptors came from a male donor with prostate cancer.

As for this clonotype: This likely traces to a read error, being one base from a far larger clone. CDR3 in DNA: TGTGCCAGCAAAAAGACGATGGGTTATGCTGAAGCTTTCTTT. Protein: CASKKTMGYAEAFF. The V and J genes are TRBV13 and TRBJ1-1; D is uncertain. The CDR3 sequence is 14 residues long. With 7 bases removed from V and 6 bases from J, the gap between germline ends came to 18 bases. Germline V lookup: CDR1 PRHDT, CDR2 FYEKMQ (reference sequence).

This chain uses TRBV20-1 with TRBJ1-1; TRBD1 might be the D (6 bases). The CDR3 extends over 14 amino acids. The germline CDR1 and CDR2 sequences are DFQATT and SNEGSKA (reference sequence). The germline V and J ends were trimmed by 5 bases and 1 base, with 14 bases remaining between them. The CDR3 coding sequence is TGCAGTGCTCTAGGAGGGGGGGCGAACACTGAAGCTTTCTTT. Translating it yields CSALGGGANTEAFF.

This clonotype appeared a few times. CDR3 amino acids: CSARGGEGTYEQYF. The CDR3 coding sequence is TGCAGTGCTAGGGGGGGGGAGGGTACCTACGAGCAGTACTTC. This chain joins TRBV20-1 and TRBJ2-7, with 7 bases identical to TRBD2. The germline gives CDR1 DFQATT, CDR2 SNEGSKA (reference sequence). Losses at the gene ends were 3 bases for V and 2 bases for J; bases not matched to a gene: 7. The CDR3 runs to 14 residues.

In this sample, this clonotype turned up many times. Relative to the germline gene, one junction end is altered; a read error may explain this. In DNA form, the CDR3 reads TGTGCCAGCAGTGGGGCGTTTATGTCCTTC. Amino acid sequence: CASSGAFMSF. The chain combines TRBV28 with TRBJ1-2; perhaps TRBD1 as D (5 bases). The germline gives CDR1 MDHEN, CDR2 SYDVKM. The CDR3 has 10 amino acids.